These T cell receptor beta chains were read from a single sample in a study of T cell repertoires in cytomegalovirus infection. Using its own MiXCR run on the reads, TCRdb lists one record per CDR3 protein. The sample includes 510,000 or so distinct CDR3 sequences, roughly 29% of them seen just once. The sample consisted of PBMCs. The receptors derive from a human donor in good health (CMV status not recorded). Some clones in this sample may be carry-over from other donors' samples. Each CDR3 is given with its conserved first and last residue. Fields, in order: V gene, D gene, CDR3 length, clone size, J gene, CDR3 DNA, CDR3 protein. D genes are given only for firm matches. Size tells how often a clone was seen (once, few, many) or the class of an expanded clone, and some rows leave it out.

>TRBV28|TRBD2|14|NA|TRBJ2-3
TGTGCCTCCCGAAGGGGCGGGAGCGTAGATACGCAGTATTTT
CASRRGGSVDTQYF
>TRBV4-2|TRBD2|20|NA|TRBJ2-6
TGTGCCAGCAGCCAAGAGGGGGTGGGTAGCGGGAGTCCTGGGGCCAACGTCCTGACTTTC
CASSQEGVGSGSPGANVLTF
>TRBV7-2|NA|13|many|TRBJ1-6
TGTGCCAGCAGCCTGGGCATGGTTTCACCCCTCCACTTT
CASSLGMVSPLHF
>TRBV27|TRBD1|15|NA|TRBJ2-3
TGTGCCAGCAGTTTAGGGACAGGGGGTATAGATACGCAGTATTTT
CASSLGTGGIDTQYF
>TRBV7-8|NA|11|many|TRBJ2-1
TGTGCCAGCAGCCGAGGACAGATTCGGTTCTTC
CASSRGQIRFF
>TRBV7-8|NA|18|many|TRBJ1-2
TGTGCCAGCAGCTTAGCGACCAGGACCCACATAGCTAACTATGGCTACACCTTC
CASSLATRTHIANYGYTF
>TRBV9|NA|15|NA|TRBJ2-7
TGTGCCAGCAGCGCAGCCCCCAGTGTTACCTACGAGCAGTACTTC
CASSAAPSVTYEQYF
>TRBV24-1|TRBD1|12|once|TRBJ1-4
TGTGCCACCCGCGGGACAGACGAAAAACTGTTTTTT
CATRGTDEKLFF
>TRBV11-1|NA|15|few|TRBJ2-3
TGTGCCAGCAGCTCCCCCCGAACCGGGACAGATACGCAGTATTTT
CASSSPRTGTDTQYF
>TRBV24-1|NA|13|few|TRBJ1-1
TGTGCCACCGGCGACCATCGCGGTACTGAAGCTTTCTTT
CATGDHRGTEAFF
>TRBV11-3|NA|14|NA|TRBJ1-1
TGTGCCAGCAGCTTATGGCAGGGGAACACTGAAGCTTTCTTT
CASSLWQGNTEAFF
>TRBV7-4|NA|17|NA|TRBJ1-5
TGTGCCAGCAGCTCTCGGGAACACTTTGTCGGCAATCAGCCCCAGCATTTT
CASSSREHFVGNQPQHF
>TRBV7-8|NA|13|many|TRBJ2-5
TGTGCCAGCAGCTTAAGTGACCAAGAGACCCAGTACTTC
CASSLSDQETQYF
>TRBV28|NA|18|NA|TRBJ1-4
TGTGCCAGCAGTTCCCCCTTGGGGGGATCCGCAACTAATGAAAAACTGTTTTTT
CASSSPLGGSATNEKLFF
>TRBV7-9|TRBD1|16|NA|TRBJ1-1
TGTGCCAGCAGCTTATCCGAGACAGGGGCCGGGGCTGAAGCTTTCTTT
CASSLSETGAGAEAFF
>TRBV28|TRBD1|15|few|TRBJ2-6
TGTGCCAGCAGGTTGACAGGGGCTGGGGCCAACGTCCTGACTTTC
CASRLTGAGANVLTF
>TRBV4-3|NA|14|NA|TRBJ1-5
TGCGCCAGCAGCCTTGGACACGGTGGACAGCCCCAGCATTTT
CASSLGHGGQPQHF
>TRBV20-1|NA|16|NA|TRBJ2-4
TGCAGTGCTAGAGCTGGGGTAACACTAGCCAAAAACATTCAGTACTTC
CSARAGVTLAKNIQYF
>TRBV6-1|NA|13|many|TRBJ2-7
TGTGCCAGCAGTGCTCAGGGTACCTACGAGCAGTACTTC
CASSAQGTYEQYF
>TRBV19|NA|14|few|TRBJ2-1
TGTGCCACCAATCAAGATCAAGGGTACAATGAGCAGTTCTTC
CATNQDQGYNEQFF
>TRBV24-1|NA|13|NA|TRBJ2-3
TGTGCCACCAGTGATTTCCGATGGGATACGCAGTATTTT
CATSDFRWDTQYF
>TRBV19|NA|18|NA|TRBJ1-5
TGTGCCAGTAAATCTCCGCGGTGGCGGGGATCCGGAAATCAGCCCCAGCATTTT
CASKSPRWRGSGNQPQHF
>TRBV5-1|NA|13|few|TRBJ1-2
TGCGCCAGCAGCCCGACAGATAACTATGGCTACACCTTC
CASSPTDNYGYTF
>TRBV6-5|NA|15|NA|TRBJ1-1
TGTGCCAGCAGTTATCTTTCAGTCCAAGGGGCTGAAGCTTTCTTT
CASSYLSVQGAEAFF
>TRBV12-3/TRBV12-4|TRBD2|17|once|TRBJ2-1
TGTGCCAGCCCCCCCTCCCATCTAGCGGGAGATGGTAATGAGCAGTTCTTC
CASPPSHLAGDGNEQFF